This TCR beta chain was recovered during a study of OX40 agonist ivuxolimab in advanced cancers. At the level of the study: Patients with prior anti-PD-1, anti-PD-L1 or anti-CTLA-4 therapy were eligible; approximately 40% had some.

Produced via immunoSEQ multiplex PCR; TCRdb's table is partial and in-frame only. The sample includes around 50,000 clones, 75% to 85% of them seen just once. Sequencing was performed on CD4+ or CD8+ T cells sorted from blood, taken in a trial of the OX40 agonist ivuxolimab. The receptor's source is an adult with an advanced solid tumor such as melanoma, head and neck, liver or kidney cancer.

The chain's CDR3 is CASSEAGETQYF. DNA for the CDR3: TGTGCCAGCAGTGAAGCTGGGGAGACCCAGTACTTC. V gene TRBV2 combines with J gene TRBJ2-5; D is unresolved. This CDR3 has 12 amino acids. Per germline, CDR1 SNHLY and CDR2 FYNNEI. Deletions cut 0 bases from V and 5 bases from J, with 4 bases between.